A single sample is the source of the 9 T cell receptor beta chains below, sequenced in a study of shared clonotypes between healthy human individuals. The table came from immunoSEQ multiplex PCR; TCRdb's copy has only in-frame clones and leaves some out. The sample lists roughly 1,000,000 clones, roughly 74% occurring once. Sequencing used memory CD4+ T cells from PBMCs. Specified subset: CD45RA-negative fraction. Every receptor here comes from a man aged 18 to 29 in good health. Some clones in this sample may be carry-over from other donors' samples.

This chain joins TRBV4-1 and TRBJ1-1; TRBD1 might be the D (5 bases). Deletions cut 3 bases from V and 4 bases from J, with 15 bases between. The CDR3 runs 15 residues. Germline V gene lookup returns CDR1 MGHRA and CDR2 YSYEKL. CDR3 in DNA: TGCGCCAGCAGCCATAAGGGCCAGGGTAGCACTGAAGCTTTCTTT. Translating it yields CASSHKGQGSTEAFF.

Note on this clone: Other DNA sequences in this sample translate to the same CDR3. The CDR3 nucleotides are TGCGCCAGCAGCTTGGCCAGAGGGAACACTGAAGCTTTCTTT. It encodes CASSLARGNTEAFF. This sequence joins TRBV5-1 and TRBJ1-1; no definite D call. The CDR3 totals 14 residues. The germline V and J ends were trimmed by 0 bases and 1 base, with 7 bases remaining between them. Germline CDR1 and CDR2: SGHRS and YFSETQ.

The V and J genes are TRBV19 and TRBJ1-5; 7 bases match TRBD1. The V gene end was trimmed by 9 bases and the J gene end by 2 bases; junction bases not matched to a gene: 13. The CDR3 length is 16 residues. Germline V gives CDR1 LNHDA, CDR2 SQIVND (reference sequence). In nucleotides, the CDR3 is TGTGCCAGCTACTATAGGGGAGGGGGCGGCAATCAGCCCCAGCATTTT. This sequence encodes CASYYRGGGGNQPQHF.

V usage is TRBV5-1 and J usage is TRBJ2-7; 12 positions match TRBD1. V lost 0 bases to trimming and J lost 5 bases; unmatched junction nucleotides: 6. CDR3 length: 16 amino acids. The germline V gene encodes CDR1 SGHRS and CDR2 YFSETQ. This CDR3 reads CASSLAGTGGTNEQYF. The CDR3 DNA sequence: TGCGCCAGCAGCTTGGCGGGGACAGGGGGCACCAACGAGCAGTACTTC.

This clone was counted only a few times. J is TRBJ2-5 and V is TRBV15; D gene ambiguous. The CDR3 is 12 residues long. Trimming cost V 6 bases and J 1 base, with 6 bases left between them. Germline loops: CDR1 LNHNV, CDR2 YYDKDF (reference sequence). CDR3 nucleotides: TGTGCCACCAGGGGCAGCCAAGAGACCCAGTACTTC. This encodes CATRGSQETQYF.

This rearrangement joins TRBV19 to TRBJ1-5; D is uncertain. Trimming removed 6 bases at V and 5 bases at J, with 14 bases between. CDR1 is LNHDA and CDR2 is SQIVND in the germline V gene (reference sequence). The CDR3 covers 14 residues. The CDR3 DNA reads as TGTGCCAGTAGAAGGGCAGGTGGGGATCAGCCCCAGCATTTT. Amino acid sequence: CASRRAGGDQPQHF.

V usage is TRBV6-1 and J usage is TRBJ1-3; D may be TRBD1 (5 bases). The V and J ends lost 4 bases and 4 bases respectively, with 14 bases between them. The CDR3 runs to 15 residues. Germline loops: CDR1 MNHNS, CDR2 SASEGT. CDR3 residues: CASSANWGPGNTIYF. The CDR3 DNA follows: TGTGCCAGCAGTGCTAATTGGGGACCCGGAAACACCATATATTTT.

The chain combines TRBV2 with TRBJ2-1; 8 nucleotides line up with TRBD2. CDR1 and CDR2 (germline): SNHLY, FYNNEI. V was clipped by 8 bases and J by 2 bases; unmatched bases: 5. The CDR3 extends over 14 amino acids. The CDR3 protein is CASCQAGAYNEQFF. Here the CDR3 DNA reads TGTGCCAGCTGTCAAGCGGGAGCCTACAATGAGCAGTTCTTC. Drawing the rest from reference TRBV2 and TRBJ2-1, the complete variable domain is EPEVTQTPSHQVTQMGQEVILRCVPISNHLYFYWYRQILGQKVEFLVSFYNNEISEKSEIFDDQFSVERPDGSNFTLKIRSTKLEDSAMYFCASCQAGAYNEQFFGPGTRLTVL.

This clone was counted a few times. The chain uses TRBV5-1 and TRBJ1-1, with 10 bases identical to TRBD1. V gave up 4 bases and J gave up 6 bases; unmatched junction bases: 9. The CDR3 is 15 residues long. Per the germline V gene, CDR1 is SGHRS and CDR2 is YFSETQ. The CDR3: CASSGRGTGDAEAFF. The CDR3 coding sequence is TGCGCCAGCAGCGGACGCGGGACAGGGGACGCTGAAGCTTTCTTT.